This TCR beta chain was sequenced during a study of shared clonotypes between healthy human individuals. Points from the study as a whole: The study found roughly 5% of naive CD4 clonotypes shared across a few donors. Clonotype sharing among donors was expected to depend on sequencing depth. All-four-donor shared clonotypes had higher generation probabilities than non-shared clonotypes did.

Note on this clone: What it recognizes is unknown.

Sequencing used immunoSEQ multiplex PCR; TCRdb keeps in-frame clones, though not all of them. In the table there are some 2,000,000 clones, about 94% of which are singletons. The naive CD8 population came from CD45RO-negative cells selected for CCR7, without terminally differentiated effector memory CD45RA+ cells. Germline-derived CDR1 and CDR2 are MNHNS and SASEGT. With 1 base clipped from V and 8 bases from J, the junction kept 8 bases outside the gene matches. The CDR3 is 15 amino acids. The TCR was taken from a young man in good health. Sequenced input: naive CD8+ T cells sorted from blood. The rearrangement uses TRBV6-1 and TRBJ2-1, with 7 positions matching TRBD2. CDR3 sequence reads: CASSEGWVAGDEQFF. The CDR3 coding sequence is TGTGCCAGCAGTGAAGGGTGGGTAGCGGGTGATGAGCAGTTCTTC.